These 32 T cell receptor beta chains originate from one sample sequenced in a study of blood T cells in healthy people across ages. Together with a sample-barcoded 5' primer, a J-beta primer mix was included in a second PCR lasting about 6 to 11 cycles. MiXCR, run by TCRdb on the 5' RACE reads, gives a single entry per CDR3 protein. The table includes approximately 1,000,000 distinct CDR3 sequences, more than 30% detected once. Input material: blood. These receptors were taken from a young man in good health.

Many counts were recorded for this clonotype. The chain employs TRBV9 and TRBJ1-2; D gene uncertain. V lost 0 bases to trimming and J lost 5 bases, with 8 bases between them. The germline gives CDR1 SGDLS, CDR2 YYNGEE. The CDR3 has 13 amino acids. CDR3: CASSVGRGYGYTF. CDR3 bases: TGTGCCAGCAGCGTAGGACGAGGGTATGGCTACACCTTC.

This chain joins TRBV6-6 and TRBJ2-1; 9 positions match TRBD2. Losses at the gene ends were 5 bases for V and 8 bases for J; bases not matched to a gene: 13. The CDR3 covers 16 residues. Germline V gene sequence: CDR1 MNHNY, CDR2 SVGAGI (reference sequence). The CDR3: CASSQGVAGVLDEQFF. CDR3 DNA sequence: TGTGCCAGCAGTCAGGGGGTAGCGGGGGTACTGGATGAGCAGTTCTTC.

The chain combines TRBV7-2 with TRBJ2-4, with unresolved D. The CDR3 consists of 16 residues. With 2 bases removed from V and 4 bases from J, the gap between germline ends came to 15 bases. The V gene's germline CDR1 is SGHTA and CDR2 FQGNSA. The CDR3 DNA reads TGTGCCAGCAGCTTAAATCTTGGGCAGCCAAAAAACATTCAGTACTTC. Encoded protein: CASSLNLGQPKNIQYF.

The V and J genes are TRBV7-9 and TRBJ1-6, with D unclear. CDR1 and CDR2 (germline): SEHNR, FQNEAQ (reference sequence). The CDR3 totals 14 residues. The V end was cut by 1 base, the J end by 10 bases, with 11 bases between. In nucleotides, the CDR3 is TGTGCCAGCAGCTTAGGGGAGCTCGGGTCACCCCTCCACTTT. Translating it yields CASSLGELGSPLHF. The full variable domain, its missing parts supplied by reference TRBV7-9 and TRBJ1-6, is DTGVSQNPRHKITKRGQNVTFRCDPISEHNRLYWYRQTLGQGPEFLTYFQNEAQLEKSRLLSDRFSAERPKGSFSTLEIQRTEQGDSAMYLCASSLGELGSPLHFGNGTRLTVT.

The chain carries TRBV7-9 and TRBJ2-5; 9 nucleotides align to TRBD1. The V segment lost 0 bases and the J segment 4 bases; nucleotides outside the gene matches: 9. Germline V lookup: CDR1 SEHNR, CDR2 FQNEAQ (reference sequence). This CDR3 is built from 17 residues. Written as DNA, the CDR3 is TGTGCCAGCAGCTTAGCTCCGGGACAGGGTCTTGTAGAGACCCAGTACTTC. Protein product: CASSLAPGQGLVETQYF.

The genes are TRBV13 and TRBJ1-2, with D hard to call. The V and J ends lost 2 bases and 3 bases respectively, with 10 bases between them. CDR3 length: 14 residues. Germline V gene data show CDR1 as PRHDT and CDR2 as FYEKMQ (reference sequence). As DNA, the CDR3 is TGTGCCAGCAGCTTATCGGGTTGGGACTATGGCTACACCTTC. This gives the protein CASSLSGWDYGYTF.

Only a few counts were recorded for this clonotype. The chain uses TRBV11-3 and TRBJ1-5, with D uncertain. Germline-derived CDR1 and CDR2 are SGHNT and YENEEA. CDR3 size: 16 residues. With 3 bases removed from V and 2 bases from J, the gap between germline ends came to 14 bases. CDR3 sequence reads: CASSFEQFIGNQPQHF. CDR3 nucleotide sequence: TGTGCCAGCAGCTTTGAGCAATTCATTGGCAATCAGCCCCAGCATTTT.

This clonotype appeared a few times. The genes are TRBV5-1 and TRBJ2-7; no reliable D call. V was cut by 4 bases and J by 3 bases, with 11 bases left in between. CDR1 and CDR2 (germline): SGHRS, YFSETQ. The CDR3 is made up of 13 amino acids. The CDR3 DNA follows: TGCGCCAGCAGCGTATCCCCCGGCTACGAGCAGTACTTC. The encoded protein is CASSVSPGYEQYF.

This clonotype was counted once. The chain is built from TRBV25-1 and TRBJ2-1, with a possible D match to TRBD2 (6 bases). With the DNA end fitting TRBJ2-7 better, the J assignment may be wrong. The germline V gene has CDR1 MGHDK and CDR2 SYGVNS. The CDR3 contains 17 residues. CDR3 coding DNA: TGTGCCAGCAGTGAAAAGGGTGCGGGATGGGGATACAATGAGCAGTACTTC. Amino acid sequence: CASSEKGAGWGYNEQYF.

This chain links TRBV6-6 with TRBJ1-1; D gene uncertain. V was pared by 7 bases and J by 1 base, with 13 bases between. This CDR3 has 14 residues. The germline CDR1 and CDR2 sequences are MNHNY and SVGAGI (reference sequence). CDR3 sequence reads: CASTPDGRNTEAFF. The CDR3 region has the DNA TGTGCCAGCACCCCCGACGGCAGGAACACTGAAGCTTTCTTT.

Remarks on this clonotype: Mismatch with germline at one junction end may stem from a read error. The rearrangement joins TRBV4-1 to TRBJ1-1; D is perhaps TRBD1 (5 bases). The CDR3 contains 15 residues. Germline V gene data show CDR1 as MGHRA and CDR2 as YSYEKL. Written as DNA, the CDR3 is TGCGCCAGCAGCCAAGATAAGAGGGAGGACACCGAAGCTTTCTTT. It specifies CASSQDKREDTEAFF.

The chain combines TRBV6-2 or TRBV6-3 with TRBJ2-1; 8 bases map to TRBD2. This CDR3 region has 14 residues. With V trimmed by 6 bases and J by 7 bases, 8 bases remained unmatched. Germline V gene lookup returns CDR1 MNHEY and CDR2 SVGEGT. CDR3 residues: CASRRGAGRNEQFF. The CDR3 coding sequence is TGTGCCAGCAGGCGGGGGGCCGGTAGGAATGAGCAGTTCTTC.

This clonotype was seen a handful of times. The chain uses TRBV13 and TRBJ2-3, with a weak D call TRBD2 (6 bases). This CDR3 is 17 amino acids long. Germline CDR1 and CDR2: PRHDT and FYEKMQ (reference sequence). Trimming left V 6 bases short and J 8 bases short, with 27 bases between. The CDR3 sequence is CASSSPSRGTSGATQYF. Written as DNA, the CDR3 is TGTGCCAGCAGTTCCCCCTCACGGGGGACGTCGGGTGCTACGCAGTATTTT.

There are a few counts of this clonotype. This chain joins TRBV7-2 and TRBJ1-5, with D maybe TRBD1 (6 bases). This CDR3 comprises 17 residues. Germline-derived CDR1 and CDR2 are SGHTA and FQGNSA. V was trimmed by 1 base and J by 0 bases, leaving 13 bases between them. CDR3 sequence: CASSLVTGRVSNQPQHF. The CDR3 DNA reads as TGTGCCAGCAGCTTAGTTACAGGGAGGGTTAGCAATCAGCCCCAGCATTTT.

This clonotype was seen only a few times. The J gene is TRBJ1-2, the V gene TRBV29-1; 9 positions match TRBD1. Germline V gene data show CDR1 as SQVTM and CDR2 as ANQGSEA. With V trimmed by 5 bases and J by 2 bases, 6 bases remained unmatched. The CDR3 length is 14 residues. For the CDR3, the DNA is TGCAGCGTTCAAAGGACAGGGGAGAACTATGGCTACACCTTC. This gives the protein CSVQRTGENYGYTF.

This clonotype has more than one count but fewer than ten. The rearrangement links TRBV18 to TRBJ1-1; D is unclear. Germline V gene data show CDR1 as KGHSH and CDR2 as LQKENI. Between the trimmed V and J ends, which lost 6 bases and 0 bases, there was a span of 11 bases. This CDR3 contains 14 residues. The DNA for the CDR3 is TGTGCCAGCTCCGCGGCCGCGGTGAACACTGAAGCTTTCTTT. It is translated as CASSAAAVNTEAFF. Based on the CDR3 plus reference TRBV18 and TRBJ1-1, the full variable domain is NAGVMQNPRHLVRRRGQEARLRCSPMKGHSHVYWYRQLPEEGLKFMVYLQKENIIDESGMPKERFSAEFPKEGPSILRIQQVVRGDSAAYFCASSAAAVNTEAFFGQGTRLTVV.

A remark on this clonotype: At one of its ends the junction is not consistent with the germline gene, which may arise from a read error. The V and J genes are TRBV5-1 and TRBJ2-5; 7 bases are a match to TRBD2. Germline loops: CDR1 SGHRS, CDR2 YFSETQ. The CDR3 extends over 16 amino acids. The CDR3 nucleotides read TGCGCCAGCAGCATACGTTACTTGACTAGCCAAGAGGCCCAGTACTTC. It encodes CASSIRYLTSQEAQYF.

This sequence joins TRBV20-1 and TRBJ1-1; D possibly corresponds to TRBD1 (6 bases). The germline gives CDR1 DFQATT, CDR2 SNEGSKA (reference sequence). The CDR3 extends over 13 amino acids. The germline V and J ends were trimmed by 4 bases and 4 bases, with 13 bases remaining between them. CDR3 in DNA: TGCAGTGCTACACAGGGTAAGAGCACTGAAGCTTTCTTT. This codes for CSATQGKSTEAFF.

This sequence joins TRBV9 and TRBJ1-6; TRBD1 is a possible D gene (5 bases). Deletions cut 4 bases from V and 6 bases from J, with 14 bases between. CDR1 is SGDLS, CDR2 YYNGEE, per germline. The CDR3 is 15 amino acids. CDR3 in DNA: TGTGCCAGCAGCCTGTCCGGGACGGTTAATTCACCCCTCCACTTT. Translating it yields CASSLSGTVNSPLHF.

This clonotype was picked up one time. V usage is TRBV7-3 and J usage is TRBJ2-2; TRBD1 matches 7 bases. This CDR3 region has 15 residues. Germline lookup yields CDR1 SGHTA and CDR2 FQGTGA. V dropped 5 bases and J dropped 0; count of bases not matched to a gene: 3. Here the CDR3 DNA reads TGTGCCAGCAGCAACCAGGGGGCGAACACCGGGGAGCTGTTTTTT. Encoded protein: CASSNQGANTGELFF. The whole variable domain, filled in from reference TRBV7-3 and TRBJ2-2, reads GAGVSQTPSNKVTEKGKYVELRCDPISGHTALYWYRQSLGQGPEFLIYFQGTGAADDSGLPNDRFFAVRPEGSVSTLKIQRTERGDSAVYLCASSNQGANTGELFFGEGSRLTVL.

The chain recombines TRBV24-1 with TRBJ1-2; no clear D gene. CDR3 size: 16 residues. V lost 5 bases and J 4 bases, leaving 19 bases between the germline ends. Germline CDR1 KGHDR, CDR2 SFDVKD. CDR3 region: CATSGLGSEGSYGYTF. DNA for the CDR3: TGTGCCACCAGTGGTCTGGGCAGCGAAGGATCCTATGGCTACACCTTC.

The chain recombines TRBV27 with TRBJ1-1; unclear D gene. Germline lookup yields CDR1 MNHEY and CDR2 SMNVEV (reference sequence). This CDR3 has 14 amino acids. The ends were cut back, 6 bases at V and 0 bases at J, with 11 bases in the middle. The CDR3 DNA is TGTGCCAGCAGGGCCCTCGTTATGAACACTGAAGCTTTCTTT. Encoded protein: CASRALVMNTEAFF.

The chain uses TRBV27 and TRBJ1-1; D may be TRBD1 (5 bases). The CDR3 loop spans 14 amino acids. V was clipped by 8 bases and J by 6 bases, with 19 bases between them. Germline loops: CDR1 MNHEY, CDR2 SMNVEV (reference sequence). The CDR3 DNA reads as TGTGCCAGCCGCATCTCTAGAGGGGCAGCTGAAGCTTTCTTT. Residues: CASRISRGAAEAFF.

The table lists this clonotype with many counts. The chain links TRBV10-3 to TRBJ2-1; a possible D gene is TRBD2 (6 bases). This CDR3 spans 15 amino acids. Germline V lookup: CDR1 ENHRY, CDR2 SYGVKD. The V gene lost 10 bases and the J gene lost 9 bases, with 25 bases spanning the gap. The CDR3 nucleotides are TGTGCCACAGGAGAAAAGGCTAGCGTCCGAGTTGAGCAGTTCTTC. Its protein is CATGEKASVRVEQFF.

CDR3 nucleotide sequence: TGTGCCAGCAGTTTATTTTGGGGAAATGAAGACGGGGAGCTGTTTTTT. Translating gives CASSLFWGNEDGELFF. The chain combines TRBV27 with TRBJ2-2, with D unresolved. With 1 base removed from V and 7 bases from J, the gap between germline ends came to 16 bases. The V gene's germline CDR1 is MNHEY and CDR2 SMNVEV (reference sequence). The CDR3 length is 16 residues.

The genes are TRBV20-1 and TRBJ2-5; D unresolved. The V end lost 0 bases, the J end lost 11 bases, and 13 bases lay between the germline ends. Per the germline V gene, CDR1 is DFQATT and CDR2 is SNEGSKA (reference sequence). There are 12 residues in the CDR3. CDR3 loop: CSARDSWHEQYF. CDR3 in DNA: TGCAGTGCTAGAGATTCATGGCATGAGCAGTACTTC.

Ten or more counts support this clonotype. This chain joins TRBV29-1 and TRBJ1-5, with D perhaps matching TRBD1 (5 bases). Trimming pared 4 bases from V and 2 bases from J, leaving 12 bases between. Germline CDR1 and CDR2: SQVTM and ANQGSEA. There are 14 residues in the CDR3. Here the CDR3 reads CSVGGETGNQPQHF. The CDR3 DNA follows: TGCAGCGTTGGAGGGGAAACAGGCAATCAGCCCCAGCATTTT.

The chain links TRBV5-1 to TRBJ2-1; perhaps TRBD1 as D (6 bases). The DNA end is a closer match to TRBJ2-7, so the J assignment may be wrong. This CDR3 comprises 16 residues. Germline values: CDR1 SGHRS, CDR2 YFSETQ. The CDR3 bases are TGCGCCAGCAGCCCGGAGTTGGGGACACAGTACAATGAGCAGTACTTC. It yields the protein CASSPELGTQYNEQYF.

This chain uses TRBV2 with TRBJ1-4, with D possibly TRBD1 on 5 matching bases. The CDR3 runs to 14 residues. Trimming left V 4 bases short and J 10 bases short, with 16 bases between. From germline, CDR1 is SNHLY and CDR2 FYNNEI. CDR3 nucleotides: TGTGCCAGCAGTGGTGACCGGACATTAGGAAAACTGTTTTTT. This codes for CASSGDRTLGKLFF.

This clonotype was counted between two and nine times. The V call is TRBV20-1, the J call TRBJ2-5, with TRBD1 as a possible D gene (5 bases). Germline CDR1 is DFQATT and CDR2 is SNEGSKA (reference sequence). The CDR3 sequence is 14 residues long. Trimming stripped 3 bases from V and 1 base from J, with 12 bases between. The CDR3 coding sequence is TGCAGTGCTAGTGACAGCCTGGGCCAAGAGACCCAGTACTTC. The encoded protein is CSASDSLGQETQYF.

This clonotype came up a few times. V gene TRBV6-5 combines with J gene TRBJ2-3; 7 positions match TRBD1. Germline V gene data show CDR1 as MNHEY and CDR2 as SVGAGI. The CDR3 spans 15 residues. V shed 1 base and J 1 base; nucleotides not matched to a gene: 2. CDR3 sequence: CASSYLGTGTDTQYF. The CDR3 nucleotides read TGTGCCAGCAGTTACTTGGGGACAGGCACAGATACGCAGTATTTT.

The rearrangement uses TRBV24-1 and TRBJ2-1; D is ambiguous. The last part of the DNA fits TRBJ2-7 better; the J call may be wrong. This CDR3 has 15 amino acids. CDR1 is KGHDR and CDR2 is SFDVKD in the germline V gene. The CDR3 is CATSDGVWTYNEQYF. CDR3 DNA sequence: TGTGCCACCAGTGATGGTGTCTGGACCTACAATGAGCAGTACTTC.